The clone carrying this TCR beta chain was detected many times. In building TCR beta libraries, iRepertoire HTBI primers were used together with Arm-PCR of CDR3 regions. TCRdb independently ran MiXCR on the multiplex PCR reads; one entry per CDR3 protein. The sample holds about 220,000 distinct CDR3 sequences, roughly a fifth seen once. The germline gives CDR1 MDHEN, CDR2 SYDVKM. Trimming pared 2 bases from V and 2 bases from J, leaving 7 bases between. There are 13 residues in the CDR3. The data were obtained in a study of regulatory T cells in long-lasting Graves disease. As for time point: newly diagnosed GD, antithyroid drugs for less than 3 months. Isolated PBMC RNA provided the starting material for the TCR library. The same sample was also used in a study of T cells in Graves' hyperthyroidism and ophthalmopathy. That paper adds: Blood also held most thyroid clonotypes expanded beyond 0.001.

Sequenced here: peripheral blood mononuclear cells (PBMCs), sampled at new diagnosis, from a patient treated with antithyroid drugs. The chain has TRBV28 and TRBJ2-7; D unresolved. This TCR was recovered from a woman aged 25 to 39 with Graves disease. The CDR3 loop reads CASSLADAYEQYF. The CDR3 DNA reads TGTGCCAGCAGTTTAGCGGATGCCTACGAGCAGTACTTC.